Detailed here is one TCR beta chain. These data belong to a study of blood T cell repertoires in COVID-19. On the study more broadly: Specimens from acute and convalescent COVID-19 originated in the United States, Italy and Spain. Sources were T cells, B-cell-depleted T cells, or PBMCs; the material itself was cDNA or gDNA.

Germline V gene lookup returns CDR1 SGHVS and CDR2 FQNEAQ. Trimming removed 2 bases at V and 7 bases at J, with 12 bases between. There are 13 residues in the CDR3. Original analysis: Using reference gene primer amplification, nucleated cell counts were estimated. Libraries were prepared by immunoSEQ multiplex PCR; TCRdb keeps only in-frame clonotypes and omits some of them. Clone size and V and J calls were adopted from that table, with D and trimming inferred from the DNA. The sample lists 230,000 or so clones, around 81% occurring once. Seattle patients were enrolled while actively infected and followed longitudinally.

This chain links TRBV7-8 with TRBJ2-7; TRBD2 is a possible D gene (5 bases). The sequenced sample consisted of peripheral blood. This sequence was found in an elderly woman with COVID-19, enrolled during active disease. This chain's CDR3 is CASSLLAPGEQYF. The CDR3 region has the DNA TGTGCCAGCAGCTTACTCGCCCCGGGAGAGCAGTACTTC.